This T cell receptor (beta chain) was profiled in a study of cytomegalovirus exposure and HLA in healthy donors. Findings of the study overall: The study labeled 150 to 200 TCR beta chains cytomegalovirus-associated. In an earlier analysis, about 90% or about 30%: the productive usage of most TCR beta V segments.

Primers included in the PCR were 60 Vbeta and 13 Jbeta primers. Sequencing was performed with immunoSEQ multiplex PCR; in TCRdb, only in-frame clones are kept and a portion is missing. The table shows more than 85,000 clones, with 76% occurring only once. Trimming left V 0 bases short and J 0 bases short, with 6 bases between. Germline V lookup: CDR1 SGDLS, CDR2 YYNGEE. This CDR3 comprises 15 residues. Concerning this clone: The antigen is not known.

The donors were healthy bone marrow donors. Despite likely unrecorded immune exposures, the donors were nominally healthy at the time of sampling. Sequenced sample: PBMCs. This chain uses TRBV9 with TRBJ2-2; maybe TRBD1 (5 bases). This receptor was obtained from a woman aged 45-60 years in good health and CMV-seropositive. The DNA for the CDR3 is TGTGCCAGCAGCGTAGAGGGGACGAACACCGGGGAGCTGTTTTTT. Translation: CASSVEGTNTGELFF.